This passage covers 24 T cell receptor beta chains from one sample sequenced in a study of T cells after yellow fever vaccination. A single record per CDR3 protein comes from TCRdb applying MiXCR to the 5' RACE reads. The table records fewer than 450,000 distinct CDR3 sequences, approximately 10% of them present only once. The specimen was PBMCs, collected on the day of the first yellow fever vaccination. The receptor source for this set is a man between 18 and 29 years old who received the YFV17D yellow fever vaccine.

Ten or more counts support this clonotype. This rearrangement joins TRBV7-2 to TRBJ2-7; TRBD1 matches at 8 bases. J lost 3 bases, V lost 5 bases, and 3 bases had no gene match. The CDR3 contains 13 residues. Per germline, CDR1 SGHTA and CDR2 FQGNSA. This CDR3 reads CASSPGTGYEQYF. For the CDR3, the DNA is TGTGCCAGCAGCCCCGGGACAGGCTACGAGCAGTACTTC. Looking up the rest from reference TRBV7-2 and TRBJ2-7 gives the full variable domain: GAGVSQSPSNKVTEKGKDVELRCDPISGHTALYWYRQSLGQGLEFLIYFQGNSAPDKSGLPSDRFSAERTGGSVSTLTIQRTQQEDSAVYLCASSPGTGYEQYFGPGTRLTVT.

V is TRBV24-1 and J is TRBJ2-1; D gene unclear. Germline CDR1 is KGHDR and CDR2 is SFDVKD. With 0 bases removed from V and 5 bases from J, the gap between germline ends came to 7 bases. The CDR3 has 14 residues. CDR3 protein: CATSDLSPDNEQFF. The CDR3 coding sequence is TGTGCCACCAGTGATTTGTCCCCAGACAATGAGCAGTTCTTC.

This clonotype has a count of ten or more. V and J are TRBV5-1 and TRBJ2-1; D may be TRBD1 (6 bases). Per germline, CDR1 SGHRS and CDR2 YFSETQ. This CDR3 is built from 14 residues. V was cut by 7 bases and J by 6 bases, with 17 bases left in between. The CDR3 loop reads CASASTGPPNEQFF. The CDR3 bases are TGCGCCAGCGCTTCGACAGGACCACCCAATGAGCAGTTCTTC.

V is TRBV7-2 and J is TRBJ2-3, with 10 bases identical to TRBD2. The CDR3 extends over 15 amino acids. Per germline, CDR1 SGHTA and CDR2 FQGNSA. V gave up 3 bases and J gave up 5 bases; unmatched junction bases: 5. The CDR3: CASSFSGGQGDTQYF. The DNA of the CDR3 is TGTGCCAGCAGCTTTAGCGGGGGGCAGGGAGATACGCAGTATTTT.

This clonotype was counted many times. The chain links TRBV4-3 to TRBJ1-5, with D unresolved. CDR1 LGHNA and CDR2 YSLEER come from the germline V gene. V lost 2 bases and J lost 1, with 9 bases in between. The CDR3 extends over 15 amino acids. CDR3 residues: CASSQHRVSNQPQHF. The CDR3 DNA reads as TGCGCCAGCAGCCAACACCGGGTCAGCAATCAGCCCCAGCATTTT.

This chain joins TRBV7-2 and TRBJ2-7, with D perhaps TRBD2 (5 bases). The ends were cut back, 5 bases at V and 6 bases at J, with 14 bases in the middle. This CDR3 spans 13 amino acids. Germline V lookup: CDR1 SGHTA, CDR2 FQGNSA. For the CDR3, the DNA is TGTGCCAGCAGCCCACAACCACGGGGCGAGCAGTACGTC. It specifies CASSPQPRGEQYV.

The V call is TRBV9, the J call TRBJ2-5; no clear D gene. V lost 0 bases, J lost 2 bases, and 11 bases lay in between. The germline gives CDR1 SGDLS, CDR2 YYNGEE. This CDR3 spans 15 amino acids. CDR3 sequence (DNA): TGTGCCAGCAGCGTAGGAGAGGCGTCTCAAGAGACCCAGTACTTC. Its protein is CASSVGEASQETQYF.

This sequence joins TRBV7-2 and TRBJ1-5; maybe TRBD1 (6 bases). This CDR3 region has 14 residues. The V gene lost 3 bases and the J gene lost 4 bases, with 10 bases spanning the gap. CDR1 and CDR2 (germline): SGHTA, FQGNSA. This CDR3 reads CASSFVGANQPQHF. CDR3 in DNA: TGTGCCAGCAGCTTCGTGGGGGCGAATCAGCCCCAGCATTTT.

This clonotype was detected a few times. The CDR3 DNA reads TGTGCCAGCAGCTATCAGGGTAGCTATGGCTACACCTTC. Translating it yields CASSYQGSYGYTF. The chain joins TRBV28 to TRBJ1-2; a weak D match, TRBD1 (5 bases). Germline-derived CDR1 and CDR2 are MDHEN and SYDVKM. This CDR3 has 13 amino acids. V lost 6 bases to trimming and J lost 4 bases, with 12 bases between them.

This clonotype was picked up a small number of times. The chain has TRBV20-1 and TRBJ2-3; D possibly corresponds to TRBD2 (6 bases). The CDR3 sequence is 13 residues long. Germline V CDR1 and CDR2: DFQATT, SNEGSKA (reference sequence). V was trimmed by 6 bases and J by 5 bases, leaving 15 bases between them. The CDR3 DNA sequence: TGCAGTGCACCCCGGGGGTTAGGAGATACGCAGTATTTT. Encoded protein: CSAPRGLGDTQYF.

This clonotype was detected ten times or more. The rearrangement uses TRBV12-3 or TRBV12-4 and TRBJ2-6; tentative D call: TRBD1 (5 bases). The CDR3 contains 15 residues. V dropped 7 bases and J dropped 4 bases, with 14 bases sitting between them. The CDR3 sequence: CASTVGARGANVLTF. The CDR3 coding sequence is TGTGCCAGCACCGTAGGGGCGCGGGGGGCCAACGTCCTGACTTTC.

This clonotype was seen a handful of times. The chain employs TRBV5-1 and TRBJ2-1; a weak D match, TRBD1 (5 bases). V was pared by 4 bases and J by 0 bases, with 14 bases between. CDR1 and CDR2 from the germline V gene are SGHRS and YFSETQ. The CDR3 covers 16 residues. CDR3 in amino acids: CASSQSTANSYNEQFF. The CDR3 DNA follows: TGCGCCAGCAGCCAATCGACAGCGAACTCCTACAATGAGCAGTTCTTC.

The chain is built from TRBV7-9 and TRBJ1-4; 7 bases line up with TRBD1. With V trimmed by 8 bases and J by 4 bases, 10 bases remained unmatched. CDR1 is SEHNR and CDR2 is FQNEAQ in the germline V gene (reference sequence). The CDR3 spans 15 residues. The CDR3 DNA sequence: TGTGCCAGCGGGATCCGAGGGGGCTTTAATGAAAAACTGTTTTTT. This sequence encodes CASGIRGGFNEKLFF.

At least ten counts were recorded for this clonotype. The chain's CDR3 is CAISDGRYRTTTDTQYF. The CDR3 DNA reads TGTGCCATCAGTGATGGTCGGTACAGGACCACCACAGATACGCAGTATTTT. The chain links TRBV10-3 to TRBJ2-3, with a weak D call TRBD1 (5 bases). Looked up from germline, CDR1 is ENHRY and CDR2 is SYGVKD. CDR3 size: 17 residues. Trimming stripped 3 bases from V and 2 bases from J, with 18 bases between.

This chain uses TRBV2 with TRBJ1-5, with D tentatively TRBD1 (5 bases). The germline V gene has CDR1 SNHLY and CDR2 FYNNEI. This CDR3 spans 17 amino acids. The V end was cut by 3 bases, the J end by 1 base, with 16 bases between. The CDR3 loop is CASSDPGTHGSNQPQHF. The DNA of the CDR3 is TGTGCCAGCAGTGACCCGGGGACCCATGGGAGCAATCAGCCCCAGCATTTT.

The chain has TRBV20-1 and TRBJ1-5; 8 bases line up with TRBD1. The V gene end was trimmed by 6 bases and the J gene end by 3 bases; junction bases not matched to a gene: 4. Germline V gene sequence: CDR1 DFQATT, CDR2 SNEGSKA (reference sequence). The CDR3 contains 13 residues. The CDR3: CSADRGYNQPQHF. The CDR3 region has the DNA TGCAGTGCCGACAGGGGTTACAATCAGCCCCAGCATTTT.

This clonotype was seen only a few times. This CDR3 is CASSLGSTYEQYF. CDR3 sequence (DNA): TGTGCCAGCAGTTTAGGCAGTACCTACGAGCAGTACTTC. This chain connects TRBV12-3 or TRBV12-4 to TRBJ2-7; D remains unclear. The V end was cut by 1 base, the J end by 2 bases, with 6 bases between. This CDR3 has 13 residues.

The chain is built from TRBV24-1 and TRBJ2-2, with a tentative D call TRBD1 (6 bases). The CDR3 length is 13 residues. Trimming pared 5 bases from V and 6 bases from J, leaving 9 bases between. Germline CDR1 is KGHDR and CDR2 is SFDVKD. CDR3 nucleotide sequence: TGTGCCACCAGTGTACAGGGAGCCGGGGAGCTGTTTTTT. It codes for CATSVQGAGELFF.

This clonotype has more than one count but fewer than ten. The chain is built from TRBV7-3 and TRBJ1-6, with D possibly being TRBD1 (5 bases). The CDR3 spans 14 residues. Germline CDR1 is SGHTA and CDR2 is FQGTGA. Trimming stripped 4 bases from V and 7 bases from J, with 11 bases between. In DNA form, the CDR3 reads TGTGCCAGCAGCTCGACAGCTTCCAATTCACCCCTCCACTTT. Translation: CASSSTASNSPLHF.

The CDR3 nucleotides read TGTGCCAGTAGTACAGGGTCCTCTGGAAACACCATATATTTT. Amino acid sequence: CASSTGSSGNTIYF. The V and J genes are TRBV19 and TRBJ1-3, with D perhaps TRBD1 (5 bases). CDR3 length equals 14 residues. The germline V and J ends were trimmed by 4 bases and 0 bases, with 7 bases remaining between them. Germline lookup yields CDR1 LNHDA and CDR2 SQIVND (reference sequence).

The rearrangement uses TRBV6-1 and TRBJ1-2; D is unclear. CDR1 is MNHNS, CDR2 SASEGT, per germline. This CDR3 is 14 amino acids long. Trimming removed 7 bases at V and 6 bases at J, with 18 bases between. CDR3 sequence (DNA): TGTGCCAGCACCACCGGGCCCTTGGCTGATGGCTACACCTTC. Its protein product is CASTTGPLADGYTF.

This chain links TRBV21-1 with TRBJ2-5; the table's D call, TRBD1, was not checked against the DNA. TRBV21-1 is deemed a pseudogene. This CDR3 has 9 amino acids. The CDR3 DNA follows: TGTGCCAAGTCGGGACAGCTAGGCTTC. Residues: CAKSGQLGF.

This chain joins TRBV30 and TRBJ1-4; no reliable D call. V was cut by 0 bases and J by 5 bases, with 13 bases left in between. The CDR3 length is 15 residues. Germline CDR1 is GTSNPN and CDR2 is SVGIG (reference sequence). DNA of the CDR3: TGTGCCTGGAGTGTAATGGGCAGAGGGAATGAAAAACTGTTTTTT. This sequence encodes CAWSVMGRGNEKLFF.

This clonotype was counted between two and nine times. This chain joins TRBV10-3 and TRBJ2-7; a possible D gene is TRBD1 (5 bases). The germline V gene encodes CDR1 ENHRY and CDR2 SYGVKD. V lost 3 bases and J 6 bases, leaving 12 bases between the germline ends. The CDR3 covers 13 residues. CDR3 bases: TGTGCCATCAGTGAAGCCAGGGAACTCGAGCAGTACTTC. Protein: CAISEARELEQYF.